The source of this TCR beta chain is a study of blood T cell repertoires in COVID-19. As for the study in general: Samples taken during acute and convalescent COVID-19 were collected in the United States, Italy and Spain. From T cells, B-cell-depleted T cells, or PBMCs came the material, which was cDNA or gDNA.

CDR1 is SGHDT and CDR2 is YYEEEE in the germline V gene. The CDR3 loop spans 15 amino acids. Trimming took off 1 base at V and 3 bases at J, with 11 bases between the two ends. Original analysis: Quantification of nucleated cells was approximated via reference gene primer amplification. Sequencing was performed with immunoSEQ multiplex PCR; in TCRdb, only in-frame clones are kept and a portion is missing. V, J and clone size derive from that table, while D and trimming were established from the DNA sequence. The sample lists 21,000 or so clones; more than 80% were seen once. This clone was observed once.

The genes are TRBV5-6 and TRBJ2-4; D might be TRBD1 (7 bases). The TCR comes from a human donor in a cohort sampled during active COVID-19. Sequenced input: peripheral blood. CDR3 DNA: TGTGCCAGCAGCTTGATCAGGGGGGACAAAAACATTCAGTACTTC. This encodes CASSLIRGDKNIQYF.